This T cell receptor (beta chain) derives from a study of T cell responses to AZD1222 COVID-19 vaccine. Timing groups of about 4 and about 12 weeks for second doses were pooled. Profiling relied on immunoSEQ multiplex PCR, and the TCRdb table lists in-frame clones only, not all of them. The top ten clones hold about 3% of a sample with about 120,000 clones, roughly nine tenths of them seen once. Notes on the study in general: Clonal diversity may have been underestimated, and the donors were mostly white British, with more females than males. Spike-specific TCR breadth and depth grew following two AZD1222 doses. Seropositive status at baseline applied to only five or six AZD1222 recipients.

Points on this clone: Antigen: not known. Other DNA sequences in the sample encode the same CDR3.

This clonotype was obtained from an adult who received the AZD1222 COVID-19 vaccine. Sequenced material: peripheral blood, taken 28 days after the second AZD1222 dose.

CDR3 sequence (DNA): TGTGCCAGCAGTCCCGGGACAGGGATCCAGCCCCAGCATTTT. Its translation: CASSPGTGIQPQHF. The gene calls are TRBV6-5 and TRBJ1-5; 9 bases are shared with TRBD1. CDR3 size: 14 residues. Germline values: CDR1 MNHEY, CDR2 SVGAGI. V trimming: 5 bases; J trimming: 7 bases; junction bases outside the gene matches: 6.